One and the same sample provided the 14 T cell receptor beta chains below, sequenced in a study of identical twins. TCRdb itself ran the 5' RACE reads through MiXCR, one entry per CDR3 protein. The sample includes approximately 230,000 distinct CDR3 sequences, about 6.7% of them seen just once. This sample also appeared in a second study, on T cells expressing NK-cell markers.

The sample consisted of CD8+ T cells sorted from blood. Every receptor here comes from a woman aged 18-29 years in good health.

This clonotype was counted at least ten times. In DNA form, the CDR3 reads TGCGCCAGCAGGATGGGGCCCTCGGTGAACGAGCAGTACTTC. Its protein product is CASRMGPSVNEQYF. The chain has TRBV5-1 and TRBJ2-7, with a weak D call TRBD1 (5 bases). Trimming shortened V by 5 bases and J by 5 bases, and 17 bases separated the two germline ends. The CDR3 loop spans 14 amino acids. Per germline, CDR1 SGHRS and CDR2 YFSETQ.

This sequence joins TRBV6-5 and TRBJ2-1; no definite D call. CDR3 length: 11 residues. The V gene lost 0 bases and the J gene lost 10 bases, with 4 bases spanning the gap. Germline values: CDR1 MNHEY, CDR2 SVGAGI. The CDR3 protein is CASSYSFEQFF. The CDR3 nucleotides read TGTGCCAGCAGTTACTCGTTCGAGCAGTTCTTC.

J is TRBJ2-7 and V is TRBV21-1; the D call in the table, TRBD1, was not verified against the DNA. TRBV21-1 corresponds to a pseudogene. The CDR3 has 14 amino acids. This chain's CDR3 is CASSSGQGHYEQYF. CDR3 DNA sequence: TGTGCCAGCAGCTCAGGACAGGGGCATTACGAGCAGTACTTC.

This clonotype has a handful of counts. The chain combines TRBV6-1 with TRBJ2-7, with TRBD2 identical over 11 bases. CDR1 is MNHNS and CDR2 is SASEGT in the germline V gene. The CDR3 length is 16 residues. The V and J ends lost 7 bases and 0 bases, in that order; junction bases with no gene match: 8. CDR3 region: CASNPGLADYSYEQYF. Written as DNA, the CDR3 is TGTGCCAGCAACCCGGGACTAGCGGATTACTCCTACGAGCAGTACTTC.

There are a few counts of this clonotype. V usage is TRBV18 and J usage is TRBJ1-2; tentative D call: TRBD1 (5 bases). V was clipped by 3 bases and J by 4 bases, with 12 bases between them. Germline CDR1 and CDR2: KGHSH and LQKENI. The CDR3 has 14 amino acids. The CDR3 is CASSPGTSTYGYTF. Written as DNA, the CDR3 is TGTGCCAGCTCACCTGGGACTTCTACCTATGGCTACACCTTC.

This clonotype was counted at least ten times. V gene TRBV20-1 combines with J gene TRBJ2-7; D is unresolved. The CDR3 is 11 residues long. The germline CDR1 and CDR2 sequences are DFQATT and SNEGSKA (reference sequence). V was trimmed by 5 bases and J by 2 bases, leaving 7 bases between them. The chain's CDR3 is CSALEAYEQYF. CDR3 nucleotide sequence: TGCAGTGCTTTGGAAGCCTACGAGCAGTACTTC.

This chain uses TRBV12-5 with TRBJ1-1; 8 bases are shared with TRBD1. The V gene end was trimmed by 1 base and the J gene end by 2 bases; junction bases not matched to a gene: 3. Per the germline V gene, CDR1 is LGHNT and CDR2 is FRNRAP. The CDR3 has 15 residues. This CDR3 reads CASGLETGGNTEAFF. CDR3 in DNA: TGTGCTAGTGGTTTGGAAACAGGGGGTAACACTGAAGCTTTCTTT.

This clonotype was counted between two and nine times. This chain connects TRBV20-1 to TRBJ2-7; 10 bases align to TRBD1. The CDR3 is 14 amino acids. Trimming removed 0 bases from V and 7 bases from J; junction bases left unmatched: 6. Germline assignment: CDR1 DFQATT and CDR2 SNEGSKA (reference sequence). The chain's CDR3 is CSARDIDRGLEQYF. The DNA of the CDR3 is TGCAGTGCTAGAGACATCGACAGGGGGCTTGAGCAGTACTTC.

In this sample, this clonotype turned up a few times. The chain carries TRBV10-3 and TRBJ2-7; 8 nucleotides align to TRBD1. The CDR3 is 14 amino acids. V lost 6 bases to trimming and J lost 2 bases; unmatched junction nucleotides: 6. CDR1 is ENHRY and CDR2 is SYGVKD in the germline V gene. Written as DNA, the CDR3 is TGTGCCATCAGCCGTACAGGGGGGACCTACGAGCAGTACTTC. Translating gives CAISRTGGTYEQYF.

The chain links TRBV7-9 to TRBJ1-2; TRBD1 might be the D (6 bases). Germline V gene sequence: CDR1 SEHNR, CDR2 FQNEAQ (reference sequence). The CDR3 covers 16 residues. The V and J ends lost 5 bases and 4 bases respectively, with 20 bases between them. CDR3 nucleotide sequence: TGTGCCAGCAGCGACGGACAGCGTGGCCTAGGCTATGGCTACACCTTC. Amino acid sequence: CASSDGQRGLGYGYTF.

The sample holds many counts of this clonotype. The rearrangement links TRBV7-2 to TRBJ1-1; possibly TRBD1 for D (5 bases). V was cut by 4 bases and J by 3 bases, with 12 bases left in between. The germline gives CDR1 SGHTA, CDR2 FQGNSA. This CDR3 is 14 amino acids long. The CDR3 protein is CASSSRVLDTEAFF. Written as DNA, the CDR3 is TGTGCCAGCAGCTCCAGGGTTTTGGACACTGAAGCTTTCTTT. The full variable domain, rest sourced from reference TRBV7-2 and TRBJ1-1, is GAGVSQSPSNKVTEKGKDVELRCDPISGHTALYWYRQSLGQGLEFLIYFQGNSAPDKSGLPSDRFSAERTGGSVSTLTIQRTQQEDSAVYLCASSSRVLDTEAFFGQGTRLTVV.

The J gene is TRBJ1-5, the V gene TRBV6-5; no clear D gene. The CDR3 extends over 13 amino acids. Trimming removed 2 bases at V and 3 bases at J, with 5 bases between. CDR1 and CDR2 from the germline V gene are MNHEY and SVGAGI. Here the CDR3 reads CASSYMANQPQHF. The CDR3 DNA is TGTGCCAGCAGTTACATGGCCAATCAGCCCCAGCATTTT.

This clonotype has more than one count but fewer than ten. This rearrangement joins TRBV29-1 to TRBJ1-2; D possibly corresponds to TRBD1 (5 bases). Germline CDR1 is SQVTM and CDR2 is ANQGSEA. With 4 bases removed from V and 3 bases from J, the gap between germline ends came to 9 bases. The CDR3 spans 12 residues. CDR3 sequence (DNA): TGCAGCGTTGCGGGGGACGACTATGGCTACACCTTC. This translates into CSVAGDDYGYTF.

The table lists this clonotype with a count of one. The rearrangement joins TRBV11-2 to TRBJ2-7, with 7 bases lining up with TRBD1. The V gene end was trimmed by 4 bases and the J gene end by 5 bases; junction bases not matched to a gene: 14. CDR1 is SGHAT and CDR2 is FQNNGV in the germline V gene. This CDR3 is built from 16 residues. The CDR3 DNA reads as TGTGCCAGCAGCTGGTTCCCGGGACAGCCTCTCCACGAGCAGTACTTC. Amino acid sequence: CASSWFPGQPLHEQYF.